The rows below give T cell receptor beta chains drawn from one sample of a study of blood T cell repertoires in COVID-19. Using immunoSEQ multiplex PCR, the repertoire was profiled, and TCRdb retains in-frame clones only, with some absent. The sample yields 150,000 or so clones, roughly 84% seen once. Sequenced input: PBMCs or T cells enriched from blood (not recorded which). The receptors were sampled from a woman aged 45-59 years who had been exposed to COVID-19. Both conserved end residues are part of each CDR3. The order of the fields is D gene, J gene, V gene, clone size, CDR3 DNA, CDR3 protein. The D gene is left open where the match is weak. Part of the rows lack a size; the others show once, few, many or a class for expanded clones.

>.|TRBJ2-6|TRBV6-5|.
TGTGCCAGCAGTTCAGGGGCTGCTGGGGCCAACGTCCTGACTTTC
CASSSGAAGANVLTF
>TRBD1|TRBJ2-7|TRBV7-9|once
TGTGCCAGCAGCTTACCCCGGGGACAGGGGGCGAAGAAGTACGAGCAGTACTTC
CASSLPRGQGAKKYEQYF
>.|TRBJ1-2|TRBV5-1|.
TGCGCCAGCAGCTTGGCCACAGGGTTCCATGGCTACACCTTC
CASSLATGFHGYTF
>.|TRBJ1-5|TRBV18|.
TGTGCCAGCTCAGCGGCGGCGGGGGGTCAGCCCCAGCATTTT
CASSAAAGGQPQHF
>.|TRBJ1-3|TRBV5-1|.
TGCGCCAGCAGGTCCACCCAGGGAAACACCATATATTTT
CASRSTQGNTIYF
>TRBD1|TRBJ2-5|TRBV9|.
TGTGCCAGCAGCGCGGACAGGCCTCCAGAGACCCAGTACTTC
CASSADRPPETQYF
>.|TRBJ2-5|TRBV9|.
TGTGCCAGCAGCGTAGAAGGTAGGGGCCAAGAGACCCAGTACTTC
CASSVEGRGQETQYF
>.|TRBJ1-1|TRBV11-2|.
TGTGCCAGCAGCCCCCCGGGGAGGGGACGAACTGAAGCTTTCTTT
CASSPPGRGRTEAFF
>TRBD1|TRBJ1-5|TRBV6-2/TRBV6-3|once
TGTGCCAGCAGTGCCGGGACAGGAATTAGCAATCAGCCCCAGCATTTT
CASSAGTGISNQPQHF
>.|TRBJ1-1|TRBV27|.
TGTGCCAGCATTCCAGACAGGATGAACACTGAAGCTTTCTTT
CASIPDRMNTEAFF
>.|TRBJ2-1|TRBV5-1|.
TGCGCCAGCAGCGACGGAGTAACCAATGAGCAGTTCTTC
CASSDGVTNEQFF
>TRBD2|TRBJ2-5|TRBV23-1|.
TGCGCCAGCAGTCAACCCGGGGGGGGCCGGGAGACCCAGTACTTC
CASSQPGGGRETQYF
>TRBD2|TRBJ2-2|TRBV9|.
TGTGCCAGCAGCGTCACCCAGGGACCCGCGGGGGATGCCGGGGAGCTGTTTTTT
CASSVTQGPAGDAGELFF
>TRBD1|TRBJ1-2|TRBV30|few
TGTGCCTGGAGTGCAACCGGGACAGGGAACTATGGCTACACCTTC
CAWSATGTGNYGYTF
>.|TRBJ2-1|TRBV3-1/TRBV3-2|.
TGTGCCAGCAGCCTGGAGGGGCTTGGGCAGTTCTTC
CASSLEGLGQFF
>TRBD2|TRBJ2-2|TRBV6-6|few
TGTGCCAGCAGAGGGGCGGGGGACACCGGGGAGCTGTTTTTT
CASRGAGDTGELFF
>.|TRBJ1-6|TRBV27|.
TGTGCCAGCAGTTTATCGAGGCAGGGGACGAGCTCCTATAATTCACCCCTCCACTTT
CASSLSRQGTSSYNSPLHF
>.|TRBJ1-3|TRBV27|.
TGTGCCAGCAGTATCAAGGGGACAGGAAACACCATATATTTT
CASSIKGTGNTIYF
>TRBD2|TRBJ2-6|TRBV6-6|few
TGTGCCAGCAGCGCGACCAAAATCGGATGGCAGCGGGAGTCTGGGGCCAACGTCCTGACTTTC
CASSATKIGWQRESGANVLTF
>TRBD1|TRBJ1-1|TRBV29-1|.
TGCAGCGTCGTCAACGACAGGGCCACTGAAGCTTTCTTT
CSVVNDRATEAFF
>.|TRBJ1-2|TRBV6-2/TRBV6-3|.
TGTGCCAGCAGTTATGTGAGTCGAAGCTACACCTTC
CASSYVSRSYTF
>TRBD2|TRBJ2-2|TRBV19|.
TGTGCCAGTAGTACATTAGCGGGAGCGGGCACCGGGGAGCTGTTTTTT
CASSTLAGAGTGELFF
>.|TRBJ1-6|TRBV2|.
TGTGCCAGCATTCCTGGGAGGAATTCACCCCTCCACTTT
CASIPGRNSPLHF
>TRBD2|TRBJ2-1|TRBV10-2|.
TGCGCCAGCAGTGGGCCCCTGGGAGCGGGAGGGCCGGGTGAGCAGTTCTTC
CASSGPLGAGGPGEQFF
>.|TRBJ2-3|TRBV7-8|.
TGTGCCAGCAGCAGAGGAGCGGGCCCGGGGTCAGATACGCAGTATTTT
CASSRGAGPGSDTQYF
>TRBD2|TRBJ2-3|TRBV7-9|.
TGTGCCAGCAGCTTAAAGGGACTAGCGGGGATCACAGATACGCAGTATTTT
CASSLKGLAGITDTQYF
>TRBD1|TRBJ1-1|TRBV19|.
TGTGCCAGTAGTATAGACCCGGGACAGGGCACTGAAGCTTTCTTT
CASSIDPGQGTEAFF
>.|TRBJ1-2|TRBV15|once
TGTGCCACCAGCCGGACTGACTATGGCTACACCTTC
CATSRTDYGYTF
>TRBD2|TRBJ2-1|TRBV7-9|.
TGTGCCAGCAGCGCCCCTCGGACTAGCGGGTACAATGAGCAGTTCTTC
CASSAPRTSGYNEQFF
>.|TRBJ1-1|TRBV5-1|.
TGCGCCAGCAGCAGGACAGTTACGAACACTGAAGCTTTCTTT
CASSRTVTNTEAFF
>TRBD2|TRBJ2-1|TRBV7-2|.
TGTGCCAGCAGCTTAGGGGCTAGCGGGAGCCCTGGGGACAATGAGCAGTTCTTC
CASSLGASGSPGDNEQFF
>.|TRBJ1-6|TRBV3-1/TRBV3-2|.
TGTGCCAGCAGCCAAGATTGGATGGGGGCCGAGAGACAGGTAGGGAATAATTCACCCCTCCACTTT
CASSQDWMGAERQVGNNSPLHF
>.|TRBJ2-3|TRBV4-2|.
TGTGCCAGCAGCCAAGATCCCCCGCAGACAGATACGCAGTATTTT
CASSQDPPQTDTQYF
>TRBD1|TRBJ2-4|TRBV6-2/TRBV6-3|.
TGTGCCAGCAGCCTCGGACAGGGAAACATTCAGTACTTC
CASSLGQGNIQYF
>.|TRBJ1-1|TRBV10-3|.
TGTGCCATCAAAGGAGAGGAGAACACTGAAGCTTTCTTT
CAIKGEENTEAFF
>.|TRBJ1-1|TRBV11-2|few
TGTGCCAGCAGCTTTGAGGCAGGGTGGCCTGAAGCTTTCTTT
CASSFEAGWPEAFF
>.|TRBJ2-2|TRBV5-6|.
TGTGCCAGCAGCGCGTACTCGAACACCGGGGAGCTGTTTTTT
CASSAYSNTGELFF
>TRBD2|TRBJ2-5|TRBV5-1|.
TGCGCCAGCAGCTTGTCCGGGACTAGCGGGAGTAAAGAGACCCAGTACTTC
CASSLSGTSGSKETQYF
>TRBD2|TRBJ2-1|TRBV19|.
TGTGCCAGTAGTACTCGGGGCAGCGGGGGGGTCAATGAGCAGTTCTTC
CASSTRGSGGVNEQFF
>TRBD1|TRBJ1-2|TRBV7-8|.
TGTGCCAGCAGCCGGGACAGGGTCTATGGCTACACCTTC
CASSRDRVYGYTF
>.|TRBJ2-5|TRBV5-6|.
TGTGCCAGCAGCTTGCTAGTAGGAGAGACCCAGTACTTC
CASSLLVGETQYF
>.|TRBJ2-1|TRBV5-1|.
TGCGCCAGCAGCCCGGACAGCACCTACAATGAGCAGTTCTTC
CASSPDSTYNEQFF
>TRBD1|TRBJ2-7|TRBV5-1|.
TGCGCCAGCAGCTTGGGCAGGGGGCAAGTGGAGCAGTACTTC
CASSLGRGQVEQYF
>TRBD2|TRBJ2-7|TRBV4-2|.
TGTGCCAGCAGCCAAGACCGGACTAGGGCCTACGAGCAGTACTTC
CASSQDRTRAYEQYF
>TRBD1|TRBJ2-7|TRBV2|once
TGTGCCAGCAGCCGACAGGGGGTGTTCTACGAGCAGTACTTC
CASSRQGVFYEQYF
>.|TRBJ2-1|TRBV6-4|.
TGTGCCAGCAGTGAGCAGGGAGGGGGTGAGCAGTTCTTC
CASSEQGGGEQFF
>.|TRBJ2-3|TRBV7-9|.
TGTGCCAGCAGCTTGTGGCGACAGAACACAGATACGCAGTATTTT
CASSLWRQNTDTQYF
>.|TRBJ2-7|TRBV11-2|.
TGTGCCAGCAGCTTATCCGGGGGCTCCTACGAGCAGTACTTC
CASSLSGGSYEQYF
>.|TRBJ1-2|TRBV9|few
TGTGCCAGCAGCGGTGGCGACAGCGCCTGGCTGGGTGGCTACACCTTC
CASSGGDSAWLGGYTF
>.|TRBJ1-5|TRBV24-1|.
TGTGCCACCAGTGATAGGGGGACGGATCAGCCCCAGCATTTT
CATSDRGTDQPQHF
>.|TRBJ1-2|TRBV16|.
TGTGCCAGCAGGGCGGGAGTTGGCGACTATGGCTACACCTTC
CASRAGVGDYGYTF
>TRBD1|TRBJ2-1|TRBV30|.
TGTGCCTGGAGGGGACAGGGGGTGGGAATGAGCAAGTTCTTC
CAWRGQGVGMSKFF
>.|TRBJ1-5|TRBV28|.
TGTGCCAGCAGCCACGGGGGGGGTAATCAGCCCCAGCATTTT
CASSHGGGNQPQHF
>.|TRBJ1-5|TRBV30|.
TGTGCCTGGAGTGCACAGTCCAATCAGCCCCAGCATTTT
CAWSAQSNQPQHF
>TRBD1|TRBJ1-5|TRBV3-1/TRBV3-2|.
TGTGCCAGCAGCCCCGGACAGGGAAGGGATCAGCCCCAGCATTTT
CASSPGQGRDQPQHF
>.|TRBJ2-7|TRBV3-1/TRBV3-2|.
TGTGCCAGCAGCCCAGACTCTCCCCTAGCTTACGGCGTCTCCTACGAGCAGTACTTC
CASSPDSPLAYGVSYEQYF
>.|TRBJ2-3|TRBV21-1|.
TGTGCCAGCAGCGAATTGACAGGGGGTGGGACAGATACGCAGTATTTT
CASSELTGGGTDTQYF